This T cell receptor (beta chain) originates from a study of T cell responses to AZD1222 COVID-19 vaccine. Repertoires were generated with immunoSEQ multiplex PCR, while TCRdb's copy carries only in-frame clones and drops some. The table has tens of thousands of clones, approximately 90% seen once. This CDR3 has 18 amino acids. The germline CDR1 and CDR2 sequences are SGHAT and FQNNGV. After removal of 4 bases from V and 1 base from J, the junction contained 9 bases not matched to a gene. The sequenced sample was peripheral blood, obtained 28 days after the second AZD1222 dose. This clonotype was sampled from an adult who received the AZD1222 COVID-19 vaccine. The chain couples TRBV11-2 to TRBJ2-7, with TRBD2 matching 14 bases. CDR3 amino acids: CASSSNSGLAGGSYEQYF. The CDR3 nucleotides are TGTGCCAGCAGCTCGAACTCAGGACTAGCGGGGGGATCCTACGAGCAGTACTTC. Full variable domain (missing parts from reference TRBV11-2 and TRBJ2-7): EAGVAQSPRYKIIEKRQSVAFWCNPISGHATLYWYQQILGQGPKLLIQFQNNGVVDDSQLPKDRFSAERLKGVDSTLKIQPAKLEDSAVYLCASSSNSGLAGGSYEQYFGPGTRLTVT.